The 14 T cell receptor beta chains in this list originate from one sample, sequenced in a study of cytomegalovirus exposure and HLA in healthy donors. Primers: 60 Vbeta forward and 13 Jbeta reverse. Generated by immunoSEQ multiplex PCR, the TCRdb table keeps only in-frame clones and is missing some. The table lists more than 100,000 clones, about 74% of them singletons. Sequencing was carried out using PBMCs. These receptors all come from a woman between 45 and 65 years old in good health and CMV-seropositive.

This chain uses TRBV5-1 with TRBJ1-2, with TRBD1 matching over 10 bases. J gave up 7 bases and V 4 bases, and 7 bases lay outside the gene matches. Germline CDR1 reads SGHRS; CDR2 reads YFSETQ. CDR3 length equals 14 residues. DNA of the CDR3: TGCGCCAGCAGCCTTGGACAGGGGGAATCTGGCTACACCTTC. Protein product: CASSLGQGESGYTF.

This chain connects TRBV12-5 to TRBJ1-4; TRBD1 aligns across 7 bases. Germline V gene lookup returns CDR1 LGHNT and CDR2 FRNRAP. The CDR3 contains 16 residues. Trimming at V came to 5 bases and at J to 1 base, leaving 7 bases not matched to a gene. Written as DNA, the CDR3 is TGTGCTAGTGGTGCCGACTACAGGGGAACTAATGAAAAACTGTTTTTT. Its protein product is CASGADYRGTNEKLFF.

This clone has more than one count but fewer than ten. One junction end disagrees with the germline gene, perhaps due to a read error. The V gene is TRBV7-9, the J gene TRBJ2-2; 7 bases match TRBD2. The CDR3 sequence is 13 residues long. Looked up from germline, CDR1 is SEHNR and CDR2 is FQNEAQ (reference sequence). CDR3 sequence: CSSSLAGTGELFF. The DNA for the CDR3 is TGTTCCAGCAGCTTAGCGGGCACCGGGGAGCTGTTTTTC. The full variable domain, its missing parts supplied by reference TRBV7-9 and TRBJ2-2, is DTGVSQNPRHKITKRGQNVTFRCDPISEHNRLYWYRQTLGQGPEFLTYFQNEAQLEKSRLLSDRFSAERPKGSFSTLEIQRTEQGDSAMYLCSSSLAGTGELFFGEGSRLTVL.

The chain couples TRBV6-1 to TRBJ2-2; TRBD1 might be the D (5 bases). The CDR3 consists of 14 residues. CDR1 and CDR2 from the germline V gene are MNHNS and SASEGT. Trimming took 10 bases from V and 0 from J, leaving 12 bases between them. The DNA of the CDR3 is TGTGCCACCCAGGGCCCTCCGAACACCGGGGAGCTGTTTTTT. Its protein is CATQGPPNTGELFF.

This clone occurred a few times. The chain combines TRBV19 with TRBJ2-5; the match to TRBD2 covers 7 bases. CDR1 and CDR2 (germline): LNHDA, SQIVND (reference sequence). The CDR3 is 13 residues long. Germline trimming cut 5 bases from V and 4 bases from J; bases unmatched to any gene: 4. The CDR3 loop reads CASSLLAGETQYF. CDR3 coding DNA: TGTGCCAGTAGTCTCTTAGCGGGAGAGACCCAGTACTTC.

The rearrangement links TRBV30 to TRBJ2-5, with 8 bases lining up with TRBD2. The CDR3 totals 13 residues. V gave up 5 bases and J gave up 5 bases; unmatched junction bases: 7. Germline V CDR1 and CDR2: GTSNPN, SVGIG (reference sequence). The CDR3 sequence: CAWASGYPETQYF. The DNA of the CDR3 is TGTGCCTGGGCTAGCGGGTACCCGGAGACCCAGTACTTC.

The V gene is TRBV7-8, the J gene TRBJ2-3; 11 nucleotides match TRBD2. The CDR3 is made up of 16 amino acids. Germline V gives CDR1 SGHVS, CDR2 FQNEAQ. J gave up 0 bases and V 4 bases, and 3 bases lay outside the gene matches. DNA for the CDR3: TGTGCCAGCAGCTCGGGACTAGCGGTTAGCACAGATACGCAGTATTTT. Its translation is CASSSGLAVSTDTQYF.

The V call is TRBV9, the J call TRBJ1-2, with TRBD1 matching over 10 bases. Trimming at V came to 7 bases and at J to 0 bases, leaving 6 bases not matched to a gene. The CDR3 runs to 15 residues. The germline V gene encodes CDR1 SGDLS and CDR2 YYNGEE. The CDR3 sequence: CASDRQGAANYGYTF. CDR3 sequence (DNA): TGTGCCAGCGACAGACAGGGGGCAGCTAACTATGGCTACACCTTC. Full variable domain (missing parts from reference TRBV9 and TRBJ1-2): DSGVTQTPKHLITATGQRVTLRCSPRSGDLSVYWYQQSLDQGLQFLIQYYNGEERAKGNILERFSAQQFPDLHSELNLSSLELGDSALYFCASDRQGAANYGYTFGSGTRLTVV.

The rearrangement links TRBV2 to TRBJ2-1, with TRBD1 matching 7 bases. Germline V gene data show CDR1 as SNHLY and CDR2 as FYNNEI. V gave up 0 bases and J gave up 8 bases; unmatched junction bases: 10. The CDR3 is 16 residues long. The CDR3 loop reads CASSEAIQGYSDEQFF. The CDR3 region has the DNA TGTGCCAGCAGTGAAGCGATACAGGGGTATTCGGATGAGCAGTTCTTC.

This clone showed up just once. The gene calls are TRBV6-5 and TRBJ2-1; possibly TRBD1 for D (5 bases). CDR3 size: 13 residues. V shed 5 bases and J shed 5 bases, with 10 bases lying between them. Germline CDR1 MNHEY, CDR2 SVGAGI. The CDR3 sequence: CASSLPTDNEQFF. The CDR3 DNA is TGTGCCAGCAGTCTCCCGACAGACAATGAGCAGTTCTTC.

With respect to this clone: Other DNA sequences within the sample encode an identical CDR3. The rearrangement uses TRBV7-2 and TRBJ1-6, with unresolved D. This CDR3 is 18 amino acids long. V lost 1 base to trimming and J lost 0 bases, with 13 bases between them. The germline V gene encodes CDR1 SGHTA and CDR2 FQGNSA. The CDR3 sequence: CASSLGGTRSSYNSPLHF. For the CDR3, the DNA is TGTGCCAGCAGCTTAGGCGGCACCCGGAGCTCCTATAATTCACCCCTCCACTTT.

In regard to this clone: The sample holds other DNA sequences that translate to the same CDR3. V and J are TRBV6-5 and TRBJ2-7, with TRBD1 matching over 9 bases. There are 14 residues in the CDR3. Germline V lookup: CDR1 MNHEY, CDR2 SVGAGI. The junction had 6 bases not matched to a gene; V was cut back by 6 bases and J by 3 bases. The CDR3 coding sequence is TGTGCCAGCAGCCCGGGACAGGGCGGCTACGAGCAGTACTTC. Translating gives CASSPGQGGYEQYF.

This rearrangement joins TRBV4-2 to TRBJ1-2, with unresolved D. The CDR3 spans 16 residues. Germline CDR1 is LGHNA and CDR2 is YNFKEQ. Trimming stripped 0 bases from V and 0 bases from J, with 11 bases between. The DNA of the CDR3 is TGTGCCAGCAGCCAAGAAGTCGGCCTAGCTAACTATGGCTACACCTTC. Amino acids: CASSQEVGLANYGYTF.

The chain carries TRBV18 and TRBJ1-3, with D maybe TRBD1 (5 bases). Germline CDR1 and CDR2: KGHSH and LQKENI. The CDR3 is made up of 15 amino acids. V shed 9 bases and J shed 4 bases, with 19 bases lying between them. The CDR3 sequence is CASNTRQGTGNTIYF. The DNA for the CDR3 is TGTGCCAGTAACACCCGCCAGGGAACGGGAAACACCATATATTTT.